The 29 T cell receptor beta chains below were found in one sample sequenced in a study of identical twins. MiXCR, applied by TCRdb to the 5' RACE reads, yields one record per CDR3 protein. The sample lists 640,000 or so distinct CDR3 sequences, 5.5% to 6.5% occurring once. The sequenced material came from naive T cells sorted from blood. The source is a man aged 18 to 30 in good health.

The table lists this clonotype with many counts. The CDR3 DNA is TGTGCCAGCAGCTTGGTGGGACAGCCTTACTCTGGGGCCAACGTCCTGACTTTC. Translating it yields CASSLVGQPYSGANVLTF. The chain couples TRBV5-5 to TRBJ2-6; TRBD1 matches 7 bases. The CDR3 runs 18 residues. Germline-derived CDR1 and CDR2 are SGHKS and YYEKEE (reference sequence). Trimming cost V 0 bases and J 0 bases; bases outside gene matches: 6.

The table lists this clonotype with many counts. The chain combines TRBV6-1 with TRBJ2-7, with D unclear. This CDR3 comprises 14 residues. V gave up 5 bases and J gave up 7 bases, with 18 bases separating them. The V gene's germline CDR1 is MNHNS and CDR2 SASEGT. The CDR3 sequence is CASSPLLDTGEQYV. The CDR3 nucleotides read TGTGCCAGCAGTCCCCTGCTCGATACTGGGGAGCAGTACGTC.

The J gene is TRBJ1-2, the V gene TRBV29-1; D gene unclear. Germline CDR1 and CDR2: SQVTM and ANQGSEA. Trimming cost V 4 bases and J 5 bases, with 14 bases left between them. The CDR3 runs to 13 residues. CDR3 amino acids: CSVGGGPSYGYTF. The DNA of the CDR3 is TGCAGCGTTGGAGGAGGTCCCTCGTATGGCTACACCTTC. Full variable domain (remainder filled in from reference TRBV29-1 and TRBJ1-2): SAVISQKPSRDICQRGTSLTIQCQVDSQVTMMFWYRQQPGQSLTLIATANQGSEATYESGFVIDKFPISRPNLTFSTLTVSNMSPEDSSIYLCSVGGGPSYGYTFGSGTRLTVV.

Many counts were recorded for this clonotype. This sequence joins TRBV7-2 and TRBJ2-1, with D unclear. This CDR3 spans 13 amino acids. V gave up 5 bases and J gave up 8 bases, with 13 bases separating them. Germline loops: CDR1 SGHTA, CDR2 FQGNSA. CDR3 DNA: TGTGCCAGCAGCCCCGACTTGTTTTATGAGCAGTTCTTC. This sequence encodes CASSPDLFYEQFF.

In DNA form, the CDR3 reads TGTGCCAGCAGCTTAGATCGGGGGGCGTCAGCCAAAAACATTCAGTACTTC. This sequence encodes CASSLDRGASAKNIQYF. The chain carries TRBV11-3 and TRBJ2-4; tentatively, D is TRBD2 (7 bases). The ends were cut back, 0 bases at V and 0 bases at J, with 12 bases in the middle. Looked up from germline, CDR1 is SGHNT and CDR2 is YENEEA. The CDR3 consists of 17 residues.

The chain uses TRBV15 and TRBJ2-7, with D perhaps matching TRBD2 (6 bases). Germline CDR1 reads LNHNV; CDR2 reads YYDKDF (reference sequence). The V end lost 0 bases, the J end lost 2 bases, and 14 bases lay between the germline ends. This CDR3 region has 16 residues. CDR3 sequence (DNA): TGTGCCACCAGCAGAGATGGAGGGCCGAGAACCTACGAGCAGTACTTC. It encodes CATSRDGGPRTYEQYF.

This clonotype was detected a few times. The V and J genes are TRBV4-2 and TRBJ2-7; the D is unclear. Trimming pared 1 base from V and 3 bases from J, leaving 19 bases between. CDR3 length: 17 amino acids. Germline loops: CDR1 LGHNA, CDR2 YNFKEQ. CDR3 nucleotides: TGTGCCAGCAGCCAAGGACCCACTCCCGACCGCTACTACGAGCAGTACGTC. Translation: CASSQGPTPDRYYEQYV.

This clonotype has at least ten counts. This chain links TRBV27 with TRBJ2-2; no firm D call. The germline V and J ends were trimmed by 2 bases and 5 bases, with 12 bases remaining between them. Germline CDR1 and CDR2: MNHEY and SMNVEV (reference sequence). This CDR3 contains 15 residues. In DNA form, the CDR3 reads TGTGCCAGCAGTTTAATAACCGCCGGAACCGGGGAGCTGTTTTTT. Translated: CASSLITAGTGELFF.

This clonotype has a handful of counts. As DNA, the CDR3 is TGTGCCACCACTATGCCTCTTGGGACAGGGGGAGAGACCCAGTACTTC. It encodes CATTMPLGTGGETQYF. The genes are TRBV15 and TRBJ2-5, with 11 bases that match TRBD1. CDR1 is LNHNV, CDR2 YYDKDF, per germline (reference sequence). CDR3 length equals 16 residues. V shed 7 bases, J shed 4 bases, and the junction held 11 bases outside the gene matches.

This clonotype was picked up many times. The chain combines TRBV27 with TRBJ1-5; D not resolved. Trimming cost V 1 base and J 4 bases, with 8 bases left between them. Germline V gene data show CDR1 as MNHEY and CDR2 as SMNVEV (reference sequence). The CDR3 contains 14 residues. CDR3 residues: CASSLWGGNQPQHF. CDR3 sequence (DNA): TGTGCCAGCAGTTTATGGGGAGGGAATCAGCCCCAGCATTTT.

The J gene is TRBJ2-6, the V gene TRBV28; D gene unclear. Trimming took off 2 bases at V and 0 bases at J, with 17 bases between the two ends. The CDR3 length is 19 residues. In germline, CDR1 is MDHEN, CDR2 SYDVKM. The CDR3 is CASSLPRTELLSGANVLTF. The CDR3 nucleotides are TGTGCCAGCAGTTTACCGCGGACGGAACTTCTCTCTGGGGCCAACGTCCTGACTTTC. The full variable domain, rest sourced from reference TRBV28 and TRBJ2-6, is DVKVTQSSRYLVKRTGEKVFLECVQDMDHENMFWYRQDPGLGLRLIYFSYDVKMKEKGDIPEGYSVSREKKERFSLILESASTNQTSMYLCASSLPRTELLSGANVLTFGAGSRLTVL.

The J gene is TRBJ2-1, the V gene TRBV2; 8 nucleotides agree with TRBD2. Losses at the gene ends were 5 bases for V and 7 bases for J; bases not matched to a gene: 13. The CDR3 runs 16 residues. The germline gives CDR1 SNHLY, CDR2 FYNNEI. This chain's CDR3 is CASSRMSGSIANEQFF. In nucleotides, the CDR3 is TGTGCCAGCAGTCGAATGAGCGGGAGTATCGCAAATGAGCAGTTCTTC.

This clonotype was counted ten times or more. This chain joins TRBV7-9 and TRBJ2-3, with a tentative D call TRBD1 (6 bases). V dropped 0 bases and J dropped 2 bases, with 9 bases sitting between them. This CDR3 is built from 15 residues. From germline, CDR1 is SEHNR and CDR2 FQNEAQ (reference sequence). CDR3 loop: CASSLAGQITDTQYF. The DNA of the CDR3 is TGTGCCAGCAGCTTAGCCGGACAGATCACAGATACGCAGTATTTT.

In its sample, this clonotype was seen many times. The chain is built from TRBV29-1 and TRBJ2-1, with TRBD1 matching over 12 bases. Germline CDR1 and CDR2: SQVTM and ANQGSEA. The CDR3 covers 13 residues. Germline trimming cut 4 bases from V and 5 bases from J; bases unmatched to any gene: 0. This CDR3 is CSVGDRGHNEQFF. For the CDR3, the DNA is TGCAGCGTTGGGGACAGGGGGCACAATGAGCAGTTCTTC.

CDR3: CASSAPGHRLPDTQYF. The CDR3, as DNA: TGCGCCAGCAGCGCGCCGGGACACCGACTTCCTGATACGCAGTATTTT. The V call is TRBV5-1, the J call TRBJ2-3; tentatively, D is TRBD1 (6 bases). Trimming shortened V by 4 bases and J by 6 bases, and 21 bases separated the two germline ends. CDR1 is SGHRS, CDR2 YFSETQ, per germline. This CDR3 is 16 amino acids long.

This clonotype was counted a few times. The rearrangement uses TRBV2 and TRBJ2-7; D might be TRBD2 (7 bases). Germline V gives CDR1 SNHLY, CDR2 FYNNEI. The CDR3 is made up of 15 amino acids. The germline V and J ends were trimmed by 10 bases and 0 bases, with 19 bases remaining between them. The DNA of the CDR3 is TGTGCCATCCCACAGGGAGCGGGGAGCTCCTACGAGCAGTACTTC. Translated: CAIPQGAGSSYEQYF.

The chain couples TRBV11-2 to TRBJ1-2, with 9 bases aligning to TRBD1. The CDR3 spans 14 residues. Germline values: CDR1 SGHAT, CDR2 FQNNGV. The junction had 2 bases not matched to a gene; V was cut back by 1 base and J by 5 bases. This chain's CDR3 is CASSLVGTGYGYTF. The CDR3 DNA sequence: TGTGCCAGCAGCTTAGTGGGGACAGGGTATGGCTACACCTTC. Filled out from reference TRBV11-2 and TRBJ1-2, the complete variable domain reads EAGVAQSPRYKIIEKRQSVAFWCNPISGHATLYWYQQILGQGPKLLIQFQNNGVVDDSQLPKDRFSAERLKGVDSTLKIQPAKLEDSAVYLCASSLVGTGYGYTFGSGTRLTVV.

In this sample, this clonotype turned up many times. The CDR3 nucleotides are TGCGCCAGCAGCTTACCCCACGAGCAGTACGTC. Protein: CASSLPHEQYV. The genes are TRBV5-1 and TRBJ2-7; D gene ambiguous. Germline V gene lookup returns CDR1 SGHRS and CDR2 YFSETQ. V lost 2 bases and J 5 bases, leaving 5 bases between the germline ends. The CDR3 loop spans 11 amino acids.

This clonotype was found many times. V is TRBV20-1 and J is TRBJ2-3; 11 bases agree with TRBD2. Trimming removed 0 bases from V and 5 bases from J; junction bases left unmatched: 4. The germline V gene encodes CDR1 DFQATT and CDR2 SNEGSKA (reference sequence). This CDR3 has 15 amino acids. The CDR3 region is CSARDSTSGRDTQYF. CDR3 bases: TGCAGTGCTAGAGATTCTACTAGCGGGAGAGATACGCAGTATTTT.

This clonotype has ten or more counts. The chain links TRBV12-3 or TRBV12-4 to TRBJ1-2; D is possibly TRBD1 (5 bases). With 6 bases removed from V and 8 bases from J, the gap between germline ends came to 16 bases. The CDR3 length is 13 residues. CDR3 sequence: CASRGGEGRGYTF. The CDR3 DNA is TGTGCCAGCAGGGGGGGGGAAGGGAGAGGCTACACCTTC.

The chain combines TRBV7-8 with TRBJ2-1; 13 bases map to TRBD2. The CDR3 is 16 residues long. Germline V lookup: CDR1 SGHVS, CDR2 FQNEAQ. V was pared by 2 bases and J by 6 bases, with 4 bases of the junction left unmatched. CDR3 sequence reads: CASSLTGLAGVNEQFF. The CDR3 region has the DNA TGTGCCAGCAGCTTAACCGGACTAGCGGGAGTCAATGAGCAGTTCTTC.

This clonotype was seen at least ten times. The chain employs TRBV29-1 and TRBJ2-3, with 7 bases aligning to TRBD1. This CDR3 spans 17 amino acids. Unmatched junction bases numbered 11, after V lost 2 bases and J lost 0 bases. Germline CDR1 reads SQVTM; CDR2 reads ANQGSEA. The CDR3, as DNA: TGCAGCGTTGAACGGATAAAGGGACAGCAGAGCACAGATACGCAGTATTTT. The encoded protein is CSVERIKGQQSTDTQYF.

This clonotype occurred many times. In DNA, the CDR3 is TGTGCCAGCAGCTCCCGGACTAGACCTTACAATGAGCAGTTCTTC. Translating it yields CASSSRTRPYNEQFF. The chain recombines TRBV3-1 with TRBJ2-1; 7 nucleotides line up with TRBD2. J was trimmed by 4 bases and V by 5 bases; bases with no gene match: 8. Germline V CDR1 and CDR2: LGHDT, YNNKEL (reference sequence). The CDR3 loop spans 15 amino acids.

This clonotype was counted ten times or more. The chain's CDR3 is CASSVAVGLSNYGYTF. The CDR3 DNA follows: TGTGCCAGCAGCGTAGCTGTGGGGCTATCTAACTATGGCTACACCTTC. This chain links TRBV9 with TRBJ1-2; tentatively, D is TRBD1 (5 bases). This CDR3 has 16 amino acids. The V end was cut by 0 bases, the J end by 0 bases, with 12 bases between. Germline V gives CDR1 SGDLS, CDR2 YYNGEE.

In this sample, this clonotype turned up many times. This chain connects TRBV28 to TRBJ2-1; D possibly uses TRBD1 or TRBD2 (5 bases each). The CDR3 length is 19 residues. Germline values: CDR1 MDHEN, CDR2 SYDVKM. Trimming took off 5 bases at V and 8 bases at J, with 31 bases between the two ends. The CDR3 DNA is TGTGCCAGCAGTCGAGGGGCGTTCTTTACAGGCGTCCATCGCGATGAGCAGTTCTTC. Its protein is CASSRGAFFTGVHRDEQFF.

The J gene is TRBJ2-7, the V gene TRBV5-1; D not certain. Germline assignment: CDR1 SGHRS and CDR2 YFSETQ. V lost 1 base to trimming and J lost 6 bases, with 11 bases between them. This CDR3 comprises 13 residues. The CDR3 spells CASSLIWGGEQYV. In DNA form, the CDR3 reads TGCGCCAGCAGCTTGATCTGGGGTGGCGAGCAGTACGTC.

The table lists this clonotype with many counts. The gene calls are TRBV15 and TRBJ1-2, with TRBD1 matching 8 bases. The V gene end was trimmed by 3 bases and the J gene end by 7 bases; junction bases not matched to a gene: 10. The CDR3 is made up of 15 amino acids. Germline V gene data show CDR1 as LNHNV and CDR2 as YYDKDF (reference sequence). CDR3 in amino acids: CATSSRAGGGSGYTF. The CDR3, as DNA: TGTGCCACCAGCAGTAGAGCAGGGGGCGGTTCTGGCTACACCTTC.

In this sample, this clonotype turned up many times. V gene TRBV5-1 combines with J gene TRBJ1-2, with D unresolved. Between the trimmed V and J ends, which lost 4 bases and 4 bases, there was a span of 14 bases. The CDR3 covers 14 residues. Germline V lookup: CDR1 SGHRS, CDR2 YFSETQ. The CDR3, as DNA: TGCGCCAGCAGCCCGGACCCGGAGATCTATGGCTACACCTTC. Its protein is CASSPDPEIYGYTF.

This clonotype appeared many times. CDR3 region: CASSPTWQVGNQPQHF. CDR3 sequence (DNA): TGTGCCAGCAGCCCGACGTGGCAGGTCGGCAATCAGCCCCAGCATTTT. The chain combines TRBV12-3 or TRBV12-4 with TRBJ1-5; D not certain. Trimming took off 6 bases at V and 2 bases at J, with 17 bases between the two ends. The CDR3 loop spans 16 amino acids.